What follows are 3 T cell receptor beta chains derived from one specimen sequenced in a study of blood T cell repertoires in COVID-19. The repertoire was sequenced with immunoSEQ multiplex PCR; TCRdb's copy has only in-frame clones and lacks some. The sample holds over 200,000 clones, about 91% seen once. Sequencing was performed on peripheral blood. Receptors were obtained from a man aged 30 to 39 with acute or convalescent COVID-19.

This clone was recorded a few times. CDR3 sequence (DNA): TGTGCCAGCAGCAGAGAGGGGGCTCATTCACCCCTCCACTTT. This encodes CASSREGAHSPLHF. The rearrangement links TRBV7-9 to TRBJ1-6, with 7 positions matching TRBD1. The CDR3 sequence is 14 residues long. The V segment lost 5 bases and the J segment 8 bases; nucleotides outside the gene matches: 6. CDR1 and CDR2 (germline): SEHNR, FQNEAQ (reference sequence). The variable domain in full, completed from reference TRBV7-9 and TRBJ1-6, reads DTGVSQNPRHKITKRGQNVTFRCDPISEHNRLYWYRQTLGQGPEFLTYFQNEAQLEKSRLLSDRFSAERPKGSFSTLEIQRTEQGDSAMYLCASSREGAHSPLHFGNGTRLTVT.

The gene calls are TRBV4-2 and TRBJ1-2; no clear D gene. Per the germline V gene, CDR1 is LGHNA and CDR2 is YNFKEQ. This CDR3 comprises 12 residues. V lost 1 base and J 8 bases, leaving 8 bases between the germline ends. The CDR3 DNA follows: TGTGCCAGCAGCCAAGGAGGCGCAGGCTACACCTTC. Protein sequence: CASSQGGAGYTF.

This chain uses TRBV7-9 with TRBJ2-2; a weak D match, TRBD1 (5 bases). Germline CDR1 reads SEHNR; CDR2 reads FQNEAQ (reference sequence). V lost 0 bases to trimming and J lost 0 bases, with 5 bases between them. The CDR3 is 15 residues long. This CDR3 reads CASSLATANTGELFF. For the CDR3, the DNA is TGTGCCAGCAGCTTAGCGACAGCGAACACCGGGGAGCTGTTTTTT.